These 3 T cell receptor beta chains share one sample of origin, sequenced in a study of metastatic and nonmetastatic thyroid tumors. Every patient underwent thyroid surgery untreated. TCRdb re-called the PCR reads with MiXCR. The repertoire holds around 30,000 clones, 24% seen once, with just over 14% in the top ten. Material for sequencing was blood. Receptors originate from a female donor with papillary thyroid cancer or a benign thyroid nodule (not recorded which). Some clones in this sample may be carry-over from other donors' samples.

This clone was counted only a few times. The CDR3: CASSLPTGGESEKLFF. The CDR3 DNA reads TGTGCCAGCAGCCTTCCAACAGGGGGCGAATCTGAAAAACTGTTTTTT. The chain combines TRBV14 with TRBJ1-4, with 9 positions matching TRBD1. Germline V CDR1 and CDR2: SGHDN, FVKESK. The CDR3 loop spans 16 amino acids. Trimming removed 4 bases from V and 7 bases from J; junction bases left unmatched: 10.

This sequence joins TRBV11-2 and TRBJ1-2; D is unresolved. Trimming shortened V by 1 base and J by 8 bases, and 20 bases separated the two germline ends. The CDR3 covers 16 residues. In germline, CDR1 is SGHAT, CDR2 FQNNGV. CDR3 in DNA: TGTGCCAGCAGCTTAGGGGCCCGACCGACACTATACGGCTACACCTTC. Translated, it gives CASSLGARPTLYGYTF.

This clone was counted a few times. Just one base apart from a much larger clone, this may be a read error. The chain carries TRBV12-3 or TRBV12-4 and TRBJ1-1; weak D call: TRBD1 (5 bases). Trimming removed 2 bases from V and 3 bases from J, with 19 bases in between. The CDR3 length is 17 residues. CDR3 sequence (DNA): TGTGCCAGCAGTTTATCCCCAAGTACAGGATCGGACACTGAAGCTTTCTTT. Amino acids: CASSLSPSTGSDTEAFF.